This TCR beta chain was documented in a study of blood T cell repertoires in COVID-19. Study details: Samples representing acute and convalescent COVID-19 were sourced from the United States, Italy and Spain.

The assay was immunoSEQ multiplex PCR, and TCRdb's table has in-frame clones only and misses some. The repertoire holds roughly 150,000 clones, with approximately 87% as singletons. The CDR3 contains 15 residues. Germline lookup yields CDR1 SGHTA and CDR2 FQGNSA. Trimming removed 6 bases from V and 1 base from J, with 15 bases in between. The source material was peripheral blood. The rearrangement joins TRBV7-2 to TRBJ1-1; D perhaps matches TRBD1 (5 bases). The source is a woman aged 70-85 years with acute or convalescent COVID-19. The CDR3 protein is CASRVQATTNTEAFF. The DNA for the CDR3 is TGTGCCAGCAGGGTACAGGCCACTACGAACACTGAAGCTTTCTTT.